The source of this T cell receptor beta chain is a study of cytomegalovirus exposure and HLA in healthy donors. Primers for the PCR totalled 60 Vbeta and 13 Jbeta. Generated by immunoSEQ multiplex PCR, the TCRdb table keeps only in-frame clones and is missing some. The data contain approximately 75,000 clones, around 80% of them singletons. Overall study results and limits: A later analysis reported that several of the most significant clusters appeared to be linked to common viral pathogens, among them Epstein-Barr virus. TCR beta chains numbering more than 150 were designated cytomegalovirus-associated. When analyzed later, the rates of TCR association showed variation by HLA locus, with DRB1 the most and HLA-C the fewest.

Turning to this clone: Antigen specificity is unknown.

Sampled while nominally healthy, donors likely had unrecorded immune exposures. V lost 5 bases, J lost 3 bases, and 10 bases lay in between. The CDR3 consists of 13 residues. CDR1 is SGHNT, CDR2 YYREEE, per germline (reference sequence). This chain connects TRBV5-4 to TRBJ2-3; TRBD1 might be the D (6 bases). This receptor was taken from a man aged 65 to 79 in good health and CMV-seropositive. The sequencing sample was made of PBMCs. CDR3 residues: CASRSQGTDTQYF. The CDR3 DNA is TGTGCCAGCAGGAGCCAGGGGACAGATACGCAGTATTTT.